What follows are 11 T cell receptor beta chains derived from one specimen sequenced in a study of shared T cell receptors in the human thymus (dated by TCRdb to the early 2020s). The library came from the immunoSEQ multiplex PCR assay. The clones in this table, taken by TCRdb from immuneACCESS, are in-frame only. Not every clone is retained; where verified, under half of the shortfall comes from an unresolved V gene, and the cause of the rest is unknown. The sample table holds about 380,000 clones, of which around 95% were seen once. The ten largest clones capture roughly 0.021% of the sample. Sequenced input: thymocytes. All receptors come from a human donor.

This clone was counted a single time. The chain combines TRBV6-5 with TRBJ1-1, with D maybe TRBD1 (6 bases). In germline, CDR1 is MNHEY, CDR2 SVGAGI. Trimming took off 5 bases at V and 5 bases at J, with 12 bases between the two ends. The CDR3 extends over 13 amino acids. The CDR3 is CASSPGAYTEAFF. For the CDR3, the DNA is TGTGCCAGCAGTCCGGGGGCTTATACTGAAGCTTTCTTT.

The V gene is TRBV9, the J gene TRBJ2-1, with TRBD2 matching 9 bases. CDR1 is SGDLS, CDR2 YYNGEE, per germline. The V gene end was trimmed by 6 bases and the J gene end by 7 bases; junction bases not matched to a gene: 17. The CDR3 is 17 residues long. The DNA of the CDR3 is TGTGCCAGCAACCCCGGGACTAGCTTCCCCTTAAATAATGAGCAGTTCTTC. Translation gives CASNPGTSFPLNNEQFF.

The chain combines TRBV5-1 with TRBJ2-1; 16 nucleotides line up with TRBD2. Germline V gene sequence: CDR1 SGHRS, CDR2 YFSETQ. V shed 3 bases, J shed 14 bases, and the junction held 5 bases outside the gene matches. This CDR3 has 14 amino acids. As DNA, the CDR3 is TGCGCCAGCAGCTCGGGACTAGCGGGAGGGCTGGAGTTCTTC. Residues: CASSSGLAGGLEFF.

This chain connects TRBV5-1 to TRBJ2-1; possible D gene TRBD2, 5 bases. The CDR3 runs to 15 residues. With 6 bases removed from V and 0 bases from J, the gap between germline ends came to 13 bases. Per germline, CDR1 SGHRS and CDR2 YFSETQ. DNA of the CDR3: TGCGCCAGCAACCGGACTCCCAGCTCCTACAATGAGCAGTTCTTC. As protein: CASNRTPSSYNEQFF.

The chain employs TRBV19 and TRBJ1-5; D unclear. CDR1 and CDR2 from the germline V gene are LNHDA and SQIVND (reference sequence). V gave up 6 bases and J gave up 0 bases, with 15 bases separating them. The CDR3 runs to 16 residues. CDR3 protein: CASSGRRGYSNQPQHF. For the CDR3, the DNA is TGTGCCAGTAGCGGACGGAGAGGATATAGCAATCAGCCCCAGCATTTT.

The chain combines TRBV5-8 with TRBJ2-6, with 7 nucleotides matching TRBD2. V gave up 5 bases and J gave up 0 bases; unmatched junction bases: 14. The CDR3 is made up of 19 amino acids. The germline V gene encodes CDR1 SGHTS and CDR2 YDEGEE. The CDR3 nucleotides are TGTGCCAGCAGTTCTCATAGCGGGCGGAGGGACTCTGGGGCCAACGTCCTGACTTTC. Translating gives CASSSHSGRRDSGANVLTF.

The chain has TRBV6-4 and TRBJ2-3; D possibly corresponds to TRBD1 (6 bases). This CDR3 has 20 amino acids. V dropped 8 bases and J dropped 0 bases, with 30 bases sitting between them. CDR1 and CDR2 (germline): MRHNA, SNTAGT. Written as DNA, the CDR3 is TGTGCCAGCTCGATCCGGGAAACACCCTTGGGGGCATCTAGCACAGATACGCAGTATTTT. As protein: CASSIRETPLGASSTDTQYF.

The chain couples TRBV6-5 to TRBJ1-2; 10 bases map to TRBD1. Germline CDR1 is MNHEY and CDR2 is SVGAGI. J lost 1 base, V lost 4 bases, and 0 bases had no gene match. The CDR3 length is 14 residues. CDR3 sequence reads: CASSWTGGNYGYTF. DNA of the CDR3: TGTGCCAGCAGTTGGACAGGGGGTAACTATGGCTACACCTTC.

The chain links TRBV27 to TRBJ2-3; 12 positions match TRBD2. V shed 4 bases, J shed 5 bases, and the junction held 7 bases outside the gene matches. CDR3 length equals 16 residues. Germline assignment: CDR1 MNHEY and CDR2 SMNVEV (reference sequence). The CDR3 sequence is CASSSASGRAEDTQYF. CDR3 sequence (DNA): TGTGCCAGCAGTTCCGCTAGCGGGAGGGCCGAAGATACGCAGTATTTT.

The J gene is TRBJ2-7, the V gene TRBV29-1; D possibly matches TRBD1 or TRBD2 (5 bases each). Germline-derived CDR1 and CDR2 are SQVTM and ANQGSEA. The CDR3 length is 16 residues. V dropped 8 bases and J dropped 3 bases, with 26 bases sitting between them. CDR3 sequence reads: CSPLPPLGTEFYEQYF. Here the CDR3 DNA reads TGCAGCCCCCTGCCCCCCCTCGGGACGGAATTCTACGAGCAGTACTTC.

The chain employs TRBV4-1 and TRBJ1-4; maybe TRBD1 (5 bases). The V gene lost 3 bases and the J gene lost 7 bases, with 21 bases spanning the gap. Germline values: CDR1 MGHRA, CDR2 YSYEKL. This CDR3 spans 17 amino acids. The CDR3 reads CASSHPPKGQGREKLFF. Here the CDR3 DNA reads TGCGCCAGCAGCCATCCCCCAAAGGGTCAGGGACGTGAAAAACTGTTTTTT.